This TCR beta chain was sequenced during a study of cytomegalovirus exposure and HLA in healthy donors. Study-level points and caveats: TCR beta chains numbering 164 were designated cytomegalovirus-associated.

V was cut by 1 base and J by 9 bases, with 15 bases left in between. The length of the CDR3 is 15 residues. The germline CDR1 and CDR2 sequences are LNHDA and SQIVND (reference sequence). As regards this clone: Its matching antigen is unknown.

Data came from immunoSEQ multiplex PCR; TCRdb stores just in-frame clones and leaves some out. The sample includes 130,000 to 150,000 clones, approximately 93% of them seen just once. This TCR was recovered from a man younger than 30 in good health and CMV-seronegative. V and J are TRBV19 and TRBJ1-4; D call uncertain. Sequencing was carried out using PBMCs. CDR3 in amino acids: CASSIGAVPMKKLFF. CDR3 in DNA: TGTGCCAGTAGTATAGGGGCAGTCCCGATGAAAAAACTGTTTTTT.